This T cell receptor beta chain emerged from a study of radiation and T cells in renal cell carcinoma. Trimming pared 4 bases from V and 5 bases from J, leaving 13 bases between. Germline CDR1 is SGHNT and CDR2 is YYREEE (reference sequence). The CDR3 length is 13 residues. General observations from the study: Without pretreatment biopsies, baseline tumor clonotype presence was undetermined. In blood, top tumor clones expanded by 2 weeks, shrinking by 4.

Sequenced by immunoSEQ multiplex PCR; TCRdb stores in-frame clones only, minus some. This table has some 150,000 clones, approximately 87% appearing once. Time point meaning: baseline pretreatment blood. Treatment in this sample: 15 Gy SBRT to primary tumor, nephrectomy 4 weeks later. Clear cell pathology was present in this patient's renal cell carcinoma. Remarks on this clone: Its antigen is not identified.

The sequences come from blood, collected from a patient whose treatment included radiotherapy and nephrectomy. This sequence joins TRBV5-4 and TRBJ2-7; D ambiguous. The clonotype was recovered from a woman between 50 and 59 years old with renal cell carcinoma. As DNA, the CDR3 is TGTGCCAGCAGCGCAAACCGGCGAAACGAGCAGTACTTC. Its protein product is CASSANRRNEQYF.